Sequencing of this T cell receptor (beta chain) was carried out in a study of blood T cell repertoires in COVID-19. Study summary: Sources were T cells, B-cell-depleted T cells, or PBMCs; the material itself was cDNA or gDNA.

Germline loops: CDR1 MDHEN, CDR2 SYDVKM. The V gene lost 2 bases and the J gene lost 4 bases, with 8 bases spanning the gap. The length of the CDR3 is 14 residues. The assay was immunoSEQ multiplex PCR, and TCRdb's table has in-frame clones only and misses some. This sample has about 430,000 clones; 85% to 90% occur once, and the top ten carry approximately 0.96%. This TCR came from a woman aged 25 to 39 with acute COVID-19. The chain carries TRBV28 and TRBJ1-4; tentative D call: TRBD1 (5 bases). The sequencing input was PBMCs or T cells enriched from blood (not recorded which). CDR3 in amino acids: CASSLRQGNEKLFF. In nucleotides, the CDR3 is TGTGCCAGCAGTTTACGGCAGGGTAATGAAAAACTGTTTTTT.